The text below deals with one T cell receptor beta chain. Its antigen is undetermined. This CDR3 has 13 residues. Germline assignment: CDR1 SEHNR and CDR2 FQNEAQ (reference sequence). V trimming: 1 base; J trimming: 7 bases; junction bases outside the gene matches: 0. The sample is drawn from a study of radiotherapy plus CTLA-4 blockade in lung cancer. In the study overall: With 25% to 40% of patients having disease control, objective responses were seen in about 17%. General study points: Radiotherapy plus ipilimumab was followed by expansion in blood of tumor-derived TCR clones.

Focal radiation and CTLA-4 blockade (ipilimumab) were tested in chemo-refractory metastatic non-small-cell lung cancer patients. The assay was immunoSEQ multiplex PCR, and TCRdb's table has in-frame clones only and misses some. This table has under 50,000 clones, roughly three quarters appearing once. This sample comprised peripheral blood, obtained from a patient treated with radiotherapy plus ipilimumab. This sequence originates from a human donor with non-small cell lung cancer that progressed on radiotherapy plus ipilimumab. The chain joins TRBV7-9 to TRBJ2-1; TRBD1 matches at 8 bases. The CDR3 DNA follows: TGTGCCAGCAGCTTAGGGACAGGGAATGAGCAGTTCTTC. Its protein product is CASSLGTGNEQFF.